One sample yielded the 24 T cell receptor beta chains listed below, sequenced in a study of spatial heterogeneity in lung cancer. The time point denotes: sample taken at primary tumor resection. The study sequenced unsorted whole RNA from tumor, nontumor lung or frozen PBMC. TCRdb ran MiXCR on the 5' RACE reads and lists one entry per CDR3 protein. This table has about 48,000 distinct CDR3 sequences, 5.3% appearing once. Sequencing used PBMCs, obtained at surgery. The receptor set was obtained from a male donor with early-stage non-small cell lung cancer.

This clonotype was seen repeatedly, ten times or more. The rearrangement joins TRBV4-1 to TRBJ2-1; D is unresolved. The CDR3 is made up of 18 amino acids. Trimming removed 0 bases at V and 2 bases at J, with 17 bases between. CDR1 MGHRA and CDR2 YSYEKL come from the germline V gene. As DNA, the CDR3 is TGCGCCAGCAGCCAAGATCTCATTAACGGAGCCACCTACAATGAGCAGTTCTTC. It codes for CASSQDLINGATYNEQFF.

This clonotype occurred many times. The V call is TRBV20-1, the J call TRBJ1-6; 8 nucleotides align to TRBD1. Germline V gene lookup returns CDR1 DFQATT and CDR2 SNEGSKA (reference sequence). V lost 0 bases to trimming and J lost 0 bases; unmatched junction nucleotides: 7. This CDR3 region has 18 residues. The CDR3 loop reads CSARDIGQGTSYNSPLHF. The CDR3 coding sequence is TGCAGTGCTAGAGATATCGGACAGGGAACCTCCTATAATTCACCCCTCCACTTT.

This clonotype showed up many times. The V and J genes are TRBV6-5 and TRBJ2-4; 8 bases fit TRBD1. The CDR3 has 14 amino acids. The germline V gene encodes CDR1 MNHEY and CDR2 SVGAGI. Losses at the gene ends were 5 bases for V and 6 bases for J; bases not matched to a gene: 6. CDR3 amino acids: CASSRGQGRNIQYF. The CDR3 nucleotides are TGTGCCAGCAGTCGCGGACAGGGTAGAAACATTCAGTACTTC.

This clonotype was recorded at least ten times. J is TRBJ1-1 and V is TRBV4-3; D gene uncertain. Germline assignment: CDR1 LGHNA and CDR2 YSLEER. The length of the CDR3 is 15 residues. The V gene lost 0 bases and the J gene lost 1 base, with 9 bases spanning the gap. This chain's CDR3 is CASSQDLGENTEAFF. The CDR3 bases are TGCGCCAGCAGCCAAGATCTCGGGGAGAACACTGAAGCTTTCTTT.

This clonotype occurred many times. This CDR3 reads CASRPGTSYNEQFF. The CDR3 region has the DNA TGTGCCAGCCGTCCCGGGACTTCCTACAATGAGCAGTTCTTC. V and J are TRBV7-6 and TRBJ2-1; weak D call: TRBD2 (6 bases). The CDR3 length is 14 residues. V was cut by 8 bases and J by 1 base, with 12 bases left in between. Germline CDR1 and CDR2: SGHVS and FNYEAQ. Complete variable domain (other parts from reference TRBV7-6 and TRBJ2-1): GAGVSQSPRYKVTKRGQDVALRCDPISGHVSLYWYRQALGQGPEFLTYFNYEAQQDKSGLPNDRFSAERPEGSISTLTIQRTEQRDSAMYRCASRPGTSYNEQFFGPGTRLTVL.

This clonotype has at least ten counts. V usage is TRBV10-3 and J usage is TRBJ1-2; D remains ambiguous. The germline CDR1 and CDR2 sequences are ENHRY and SYGVKD. V lost 1 base and J lost 8, with 17 bases in between. The CDR3 runs 15 residues. CDR3 sequence reads: CAISEWDKGREGYTF. The CDR3 DNA follows: TGTGCCATCAGTGAGTGGGATAAAGGGCGCGAAGGCTACACCTTC.

This clonotype has at least ten counts. The V gene is TRBV10-3, the J gene TRBJ2-2; TRBD1 matches 9 bases. There are 16 residues in the CDR3. CDR1 is ENHRY and CDR2 is SYGVKD in the germline V gene. V trimming: 8 bases; J trimming: 2 bases; junction bases outside the gene matches: 9. The CDR3 DNA sequence: TGTGCCATCTTACGAGAGGACAGGGGCAACACCGGGGAGCTGTTTTTT. Protein: CAILREDRGNTGELFF.

Worth noting for this clonotype: A much larger clone sits a single nucleotide away, making a read error possible. The CDR3 end shows no conserved phenylalanine or tryptophan, and so a read error is likely. The DNA is left out, because the CDR3 cannot be placed on it with certainty; the CDR3 is given as TCRdb lists it. This chain links TRBV20-1 with TRBJ2-1; the table's D call TRBD2 went unverified against the DNA. Looked up from germline, CDR1 is DFQATT and CDR2 is SNEGSKA (reference sequence). The CDR3 numbers 12 amino acids, ends counted. This chain's CDR3 is CSARFRRGLDII.

V and J are TRBV6-1 and TRBJ1-2; D gene uncertain. The ends were cut back, 0 bases at V and 7 bases at J, with 6 bases in the middle. CDR3 size: 12 residues. The germline V gene has CDR1 MNHNS and CDR2 SASEGT. CDR3 residues: CASSEALGGYTF. DNA of the CDR3: TGTGCCAGCAGTGAAGCGCTGGGTGGCTACACCTTC.

This clonotype was detected many times. The rearrangement joins TRBV3-1 to TRBJ2-4; D gene unclear. Germline-derived CDR1 and CDR2 are LGHDT and YNNKEL (reference sequence). This CDR3 is 15 amino acids long. V lost 3 bases to trimming and J lost 0 bases, with 9 bases between them. The CDR3 DNA sequence: TGTGCCAGCAGCCATACCCTTCTAGCCAAAAACATTCAGTACTTC. It yields the protein CASSHTLLAKNIQYF.

The chain joins TRBV27 to TRBJ2-1, with D perhaps matching TRBD2 (6 bases). The CDR3 extends over 16 amino acids. From germline, CDR1 is MNHEY and CDR2 SMNVEV (reference sequence). V was cut by 3 bases and J by 7 bases, with 19 bases left in between. DNA for the CDR3: TGTGCCAGCAGTTTGGTAGCGGAAGGGCCAGGTAATGAGCAGTTCTTC. This translates into CASSLVAEGPGNEQFF.

The CDR3 DNA reads TGTGCCAGCAGCGAGACGAACCCACTGACAGGGAGCAACTACGAGCAGTACTTC. Protein sequence: CASSETNPLTGSNYEQYF. This rearrangement joins TRBV6-5 to TRBJ2-7; 7 nucleotides agree with TRBD1. Trimming removed 6 bases from V and 3 bases from J; junction bases left unmatched: 20. In germline, CDR1 is MNHEY, CDR2 SVGAGI. This CDR3 spans 18 amino acids.

Many counts were recorded for this clonotype. The chain recombines TRBV16 with TRBJ2-7, with unresolved D. Trimming stripped 4 bases from V and 5 bases from J, with 6 bases between. Germline values: CDR1 KGHSY, CDR2 FQNENV. The CDR3 runs to 11 residues. The CDR3 here is CASSPGDEQYF. DNA of the CDR3: TGTGCCAGCAGCCCTGGTGACGAGCAGTACTTC.

This clonotype occurred many times. V and J are TRBV21-1 and TRBJ1-6. TRBV21-1 is noted as a pseudogene. The CDR3 covers 18 residues. The CDR3 protein is CASSKEENVLLDNSPLHF. In nucleotides, the CDR3 is TGTGCCAGCAGCAAAGAGGAGAACGTCCTCCTGGATAATTCACCCCTCCACTTT.

Ten or more counts support this clonotype. This chain connects TRBV5-5 to TRBJ1-1; D is ambiguous. CDR3 length: 16 amino acids. The V gene lost 4 bases and the J gene lost 3 bases, with 19 bases spanning the gap. The germline V gene has CDR1 SGHKS and CDR2 YYEKEE (reference sequence). CDR3 in amino acids: CASSPAGRGWDTEAFF. The CDR3 DNA sequence: TGTGCCAGCAGCCCCGCCGGTCGAGGTTGGGACACTGAAGCTTTCTTT.

Regarding this clonotype: A clone one base away is much larger, so this may be a read error. The chain recombines TRBV3-1 with TRBJ2-1; 14 bases align to TRBD2. The CDR3 has 17 amino acids. Germline lookup yields CDR1 LGHDT and CDR2 YNNKEL (reference sequence). DNA of the CDR3: TGTGCCAGCAACCAACCGGGACTAGCGGGAGTCCGGGGTGAGCAGTTCTTC. As protein: CASNQPGLAGVRGEQFF.

The table lists this clonotype with many counts. The chain links TRBV5-1 to TRBJ1-2, with D possibly being TRBD1 (6 bases). Trimming left V 4 bases short and J 4 bases short, with 11 bases between. Germline V gives CDR1 SGHRS, CDR2 YFSETQ. This CDR3 spans 13 amino acids. The CDR3 here is CASSEDSFYGYTF. Written as DNA, the CDR3 is TGCGCCAGCAGCGAGGACAGTTTCTATGGCTACACCTTC.

This clonotype has at least ten counts. This rearrangement joins TRBV20-1 to TRBJ2-3, with TRBD2 matching 13 bases. The CDR3 has 15 residues. With 5 bases clipped from V and 6 bases from J, the junction kept 8 bases outside the gene matches. The germline V gene encodes CDR1 DFQATT and CDR2 SNEGSKA (reference sequence). In nucleotides, the CDR3 is TGCAGTGCTGATCTCGGACTAGCGGGAGCGGATACGCAGTATTTT. Its translation is CSADLGLAGADTQYF.

This clonotype has ten or more counts. This rearrangement joins TRBV11-3 to TRBJ2-2; D might be TRBD2 (6 bases). Germline V gives CDR1 SGHNT, CDR2 YENEEA. CDR3 size: 14 residues. Between the trimmed V and J ends, which lost 5 bases and 6 bases, there was a span of 13 bases. In nucleotides, the CDR3 is TGTGCCAGCAGCCGGACTACCGGGTCCGGGGAGCTGTTTTTT. Translation gives CASSRTTGSGELFF.

This clonotype showed up many times. This chain uses TRBV18 with TRBJ1-5; possibly TRBD1 for D (5 bases). The germline V gene encodes CDR1 KGHSH and CDR2 LQKENI. The CDR3 is 14 residues long. V gave up 2 bases and J gave up 7 bases, with 12 bases separating them. The CDR3 DNA reads as TGTGCCAGCTCACCAGAGGTCGGGGACCAGCCCCAGCATTTT. Translated, it gives CASSPEVGDQPQHF.

In DNA, the CDR3 is TGTGCCAGCAGCTTAGCGGCAGGGTATTACGAGCAGTACTTC. Its protein is CASSLAAGYYEQYF. The rearrangement joins TRBV7-2 to TRBJ2-7; weak D call: TRBD1 (5 bases). Germline CDR1 SGHTA, CDR2 FQGNSA. The CDR3 spans 14 residues. Trimming cost V 0 bases and J 4 bases, with 10 bases left between them.

The CDR3 protein is CASSPVGWADQPQHF. CDR3 DNA: TGTGCCAGCAGCCCTGTCGGCTGGGCCGATCAGCCCCAGCATTTT. This chain connects TRBV7-2 to TRBJ1-5; no clear D gene. The CDR3 totals 15 residues. Germline CDR1 SGHTA, CDR2 FQGNSA. Trimming shortened V by 5 bases and J by 5 bases, and 16 bases separated the two germline ends.

Ten or more counts support this clonotype. V gene TRBV10-3 combines with J gene TRBJ2-1, with a tentative D call TRBD2 (5 bases). The V gene lost 4 bases and the J gene lost 8 bases, with 12 bases spanning the gap. Germline CDR1 reads ENHRY; CDR2 reads SYGVKD. The CDR3 totals 13 residues. The CDR3 bases are TGTGCCATCAGTGGGTCGGGAAGGTATGAGCAGTTCTTC. Protein product: CAISGSGRYEQFF.

This clonotype was observed at least ten times. The chain couples TRBV7-2 to TRBJ2-3; weak D call: TRBD1 (6 bases). CDR3 length: 12 residues. CDR1 is SGHTA and CDR2 is FQGNSA in the germline V gene. Trimming took off 5 bases at V and 8 bases at J, with 11 bases between the two ends. CDR3 sequence: CASSPGAGTQYF. The DNA of the CDR3 is TGTGCCAGCAGCCCAGGGGCGGGTACGCAGTATTTT.